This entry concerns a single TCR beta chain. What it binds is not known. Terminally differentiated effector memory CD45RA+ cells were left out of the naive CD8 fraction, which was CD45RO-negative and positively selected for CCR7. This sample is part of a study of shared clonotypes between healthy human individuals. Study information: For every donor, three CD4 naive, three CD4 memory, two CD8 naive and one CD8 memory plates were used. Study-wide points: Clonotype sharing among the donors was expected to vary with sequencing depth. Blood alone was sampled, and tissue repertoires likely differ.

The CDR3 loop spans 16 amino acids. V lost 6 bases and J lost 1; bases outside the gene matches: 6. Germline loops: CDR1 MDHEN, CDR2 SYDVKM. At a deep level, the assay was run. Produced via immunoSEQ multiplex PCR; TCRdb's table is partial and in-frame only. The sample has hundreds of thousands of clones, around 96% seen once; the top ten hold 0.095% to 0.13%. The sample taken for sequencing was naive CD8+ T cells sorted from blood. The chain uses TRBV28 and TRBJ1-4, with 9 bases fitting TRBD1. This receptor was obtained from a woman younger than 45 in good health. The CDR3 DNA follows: TGTGCCAGCAGCATCGGGACAGGGAAAACTAATGAAAAACTGTTTTTT. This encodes CASSIGTGKTNEKLFF.